This T cell receptor (beta chain) derives from a study of human T cells and chemical hapten exposure. About the study: TCR yields differed between samples (mainly from small differences in pooled library volume).

The sample holds a few counts of this clonotype. Time point denoted: healthy volunteer bleed at 2 weeks. Blood, whole and unfractionated, served as the source for total RNA extraction. The library labeled individual cDNA molecules by adding unique molecular identifiers to them. In the authors' workflow: Sample TCR counts, which ranged from about 20,000 to 750,000, had a median of approximately 95,000. MiXCR was run by TCRdb on the RACE reads, yielding one entry per CDR3 protein. The authors' filters were not applied to this entry. Seen here are about 130,000 distinct CDR3 sequences, approximately 9.1% observed once, and the top ten hold 1.5% to 2%. This CDR3 has 14 amino acids. CDR1 and CDR2 (germline): KGHSH, LQKENI. The ends were cut back, 6 bases at V and 4 bases at J, with 13 bases in the middle.

The TCR originated in a male donor in good health. Some clones in this sample may be carry-over from other donors' samples. V is TRBV18 and J is TRBJ1-3, with a possible D match to TRBD1 (6 bases). The sequenced material came from whole blood. The CDR3 protein is CASSLQGNGNTIYF. The CDR3 nucleotides read TGTGCCAGCTCGCTACAGGGTAACGGAAACACCATATATTTT.